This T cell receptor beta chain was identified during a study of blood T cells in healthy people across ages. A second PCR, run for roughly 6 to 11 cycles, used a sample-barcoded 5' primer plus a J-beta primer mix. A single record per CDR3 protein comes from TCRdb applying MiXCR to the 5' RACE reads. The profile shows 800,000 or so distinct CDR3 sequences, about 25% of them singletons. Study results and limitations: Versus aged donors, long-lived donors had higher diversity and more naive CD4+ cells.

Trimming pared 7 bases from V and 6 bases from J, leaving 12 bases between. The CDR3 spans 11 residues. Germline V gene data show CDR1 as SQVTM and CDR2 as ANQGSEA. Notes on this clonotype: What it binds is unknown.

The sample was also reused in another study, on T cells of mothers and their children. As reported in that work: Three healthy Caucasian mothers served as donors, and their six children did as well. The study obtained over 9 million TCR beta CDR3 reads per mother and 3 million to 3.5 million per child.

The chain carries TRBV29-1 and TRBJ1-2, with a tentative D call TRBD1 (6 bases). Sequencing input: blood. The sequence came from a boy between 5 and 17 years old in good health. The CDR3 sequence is CSGRQDNGYTF. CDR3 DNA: TGCAGCGGCAGACAGGATAATGGCTACACCTTC. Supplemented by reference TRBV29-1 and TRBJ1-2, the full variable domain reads SAVISQKPSRDICQRGTSLTIQCQVDSQVTMMFWYRQQPGQSLTLIATANQGSEATYESGFVIDKFPISRPNLTFSTLTVSNMSPEDSSIYLCSGRQDNGYTFGSGTRLTVV.